A selection of T cell receptor beta chains follows, all from one sample in a study of T cell changes during pregnancy in multiple sclerosis. Sequencing was performed with immunoSEQ multiplex PCR; in TCRdb, only in-frame clones are kept and a portion is missing. Altogether 93,000 or so clones are present, 85% to 95% being singletons, with the ten largest covering 0.9% to 0.95%. Sequences were derived from peripheral blood, sampled before pregnancy. The source of these receptors is a female donor with multiple sclerosis, enrolled in a pregnancy study. CDR3s leave out the opening cysteine and the closing phenylalanine or tryptophan. The order of the fields is J gene, V gene, CDR3 protein.

TRBJ1-3	TRBV7-9	ASSITSSGNTIY
TRBJ1-5	TRBV7-8	ASSLGDRVQPQH
TRBJ1-4	TRBV5-1	ASSSGHLTNEKLF
TRBJ2-1	TRBV5-1	ASSYDLFASEEQF
TRBJ1-1	TRBV6-5	ASRKGHLGDTEAF
TRBJ1-2	TRBV9	ASSVGTGANYGYT
TRBJ1-1	TRBV4-2	ASSQESTGVTEAF
TRBJ1-1	TRBV7-2	ASSFRGGGLTEAF
TRBJ1-3	TRBV28	ASSLKGNTIY
TRBJ1-5	TRBV6-5	ASSYDGQREH
TRBJ2-3	TRBV7-9	ASSPSFRQAKTDTQY
TRBJ2-7	TRBV7-6	ASIPGQGLTEQY
TRBJ2-1	TRBV18	ASSPQGGANEQF
TRBJ2-7	TRBV28	AGGGGRIHEQY
TRBJ1-4	TRBV28	ASRQTEKLF
TRBJ1-1	TRBV20-1	SARESAEAF
TRBJ2-3	TRBV6-5	ASSLLARSTDTQY
TRBJ1-1	TRBV7-8	ASSSWLARTSRGTEAF
TRBJ1-5	TRBV6-1	ASQAVNSNQPQH
TRBJ2-7	TRBV6-5	ASSYEAGAHYEQY
TRBJ1-1	TRBV4-3	ASSQRGSDTEAF
TRBJ1-4	TRBV25-1	ASSEGRFNEKLF
TRBJ2-5	TRBV28	ASSLWSAGETQY
TRBJ1-3	TRBV5-1	ASSPLPVSLGRSGNTIY
TRBJ2-7	TRBV5-8	ASSLTGDPSYEQY
TRBJ2-1	TRBV5-1	ASSLEVRSEQF
TRBJ1-2	TRBV5-4	ASSYRTDSPYGYT
TRBJ2-7	TRBV5-5	ASSHTTSGTGADEQY
TRBJ1-1	TRBV5-4	ASSLVGGGTEAF
TRBJ1-2	TRBV7-8	ASSLKTGAPNYGYT
TRBJ2-2	TRBV27	ASSLLGGRGTGELF
TRBJ1-1	TRBV7-3	ASSFRENTEAF
TRBJ2-3	TRBV9	ASSATGYGTDTQY